The next 32 T cell receptor beta chains were all read from a single sample in a study of T cell repertoires in cytomegalovirus infection. Each CDR3 protein is one row after TCRdb ran MiXCR on the reads. The sample has approximately 910,000 distinct CDR3 sequences; around 30% are singletons. No antigen is known for these receptors. This specimen consisted of cultured CD8+ T cells from PBMCs, obtained from culture after CMV antigen stimulation. These receptor sequences come from a human donor in good health (CMV status not recorded). Some clones in this sample may be carry-over from other donors' samples.

This clonotype was seen only a few times. A much larger clonotype is one base distant, so this may be a read error. The chain links TRBV12-3 or TRBV12-4 to TRBJ2-5; TRBD2 is a possible D gene (5 bases). The CDR3 runs 12 residues. V lost 5 bases and J lost 7, with 11 bases in between. The CDR3 loop is CASSPPGVTQYF. The CDR3 DNA reads as TGTGCCAGCAGTCCCCCCGGGGTGACCCAGTACTTC.

The V and J genes are TRBV9 and TRBJ2-3; maybe TRBD1 (5 bases). The CDR3 covers 15 residues. CDR1 SGDLS and CDR2 YYNGEE come from the germline V gene. Deletions cut 2 bases from V and 6 bases from J, with 16 bases between. The CDR3 bases are TGTGCCAGCAGCGTCTATGCCTCGGCAGGGGATACGCAGTATTTT. Protein product: CASSVYASAGDTQYF.

In its sample, this clonotype was seen a few times. V and J are TRBV15 and TRBJ2-5; 8 bases line up with TRBD2. Germline trimming cut 2 bases from V and 2 bases from J; bases unmatched to any gene: 1. The CDR3 totals 14 residues. CDR1 is LNHNV and CDR2 is YYDKDF in the germline V gene (reference sequence). CDR3 DNA sequence: TGTGCCACCAGCAGACTAGCGGGTCAAGAGACCCAGTACTTC. Amino acid sequence: CATSRLAGQETQYF.

The chain links TRBV7-8 to TRBJ2-3, with TRBD2 matching over 12 bases. The CDR3 has 17 amino acids. Germline V CDR1 and CDR2: SGHVS, FQNEAQ. V was pared by 4 bases and J by 2 bases, with 7 bases of the junction left unmatched. CDR3 sequence reads: CASSSGLAGILTDTQYF. The CDR3 DNA sequence: TGTGCCAGCAGCTCAGGACTAGCGGGGATACTCACAGATACGCAGTATTTT.

The chain links TRBV19 to TRBJ2-1; D is perhaps TRBD1 or TRBD2 (7 bases each). This CDR3 has 15 amino acids. V lost 3 bases, J lost 7 bases, and 16 bases lay in between. Germline-derived CDR1 and CDR2 are LNHDA and SQIVND (reference sequence). The CDR3 is CASSIIGQGGNEQFF. DNA of the CDR3: TGTGCCAGTAGTATCATAGGCCAGGGGGGGAATGAGCAGTTCTTC.

The chain has TRBV9 and TRBJ2-2, with D uncertain. Germline V CDR1 and CDR2: SGDLS, YYNGEE. CDR3 length: 15 amino acids. Trimming left V 0 bases short and J 0 bases short, with 6 bases between. The CDR3 nucleotides read TGTGCCAGCAGCGTAGGGGGATCGAACACCGGGGAGCTGTTTTTT. It encodes CASSVGGSNTGELFF.

The V and J genes are TRBV6-5 and TRBJ2-7; D gene uncertain. Trimming cost V 2 bases and J 0 bases, with 11 bases left between them. This CDR3 has 15 residues. CDR1 MNHEY and CDR2 SVGAGI come from the germline V gene. The DNA for the CDR3 is TGTGCCAGCAGTTACCTTCCTACAGTCTCCTACGAGCAGTACTTC. Encoded protein: CASSYLPTVSYEQYF.

This clonotype was observed a few times. This sequence joins TRBV27 and TRBJ2-5; D unresolved. V was shortened by 6 bases and J by 1 base, with 15 bases between the two germline ends. Germline V lookup: CDR1 MNHEY, CDR2 SMNVEV (reference sequence). This CDR3 has 15 residues. The CDR3, as DNA: TGTGCCAGCAGCCCTCCGGAGCAGATCCAAGAGACCCAGTACTTC. Its translation: CASSPPEQIQETQYF.

Written as DNA, the CDR3 is TGCGCCAGCAGTCAATCGGGAATAGTGGGGCGCGGGCCTTACGAGCAGTACGTC. Translating it yields CASSQSGIVGRGPYEQYV. V and J are TRBV23-1 and TRBJ2-7; D assignment may be TRBD1 or TRBD2 (5 bases each). TRBV23-1 has ORF status, its function being uncertain. The CDR3 covers 18 residues. Trimming removed 0 bases at V and 4 bases at J, with 22 bases between.

Only a few counts were recorded for this clonotype. The rearrangement uses TRBV4-1 and TRBJ2-1; D may be TRBD1 (6 bases). V was trimmed by 6 bases and J by 1 base, leaving 13 bases between them. Germline CDR1 is MGHRA and CDR2 is YSYEKL. The CDR3 has 15 residues. This chain's CDR3 is CASREQGGSYNEQFF. CDR3 coding DNA: TGCGCCAGCAGGGAACAGGGTGGGTCCTACAATGAGCAGTTCTTC.

This clonotype was picked up many times. The CDR3, as DNA: TGTGCCAGCAGCTTAGGAACCACCCCCTCCTATAATTCACCCCTCCACTTT. Translating it yields CASSLGTTPSYNSPLHF. The chain links TRBV7-6 to TRBJ1-6; D remains unclear. From germline, CDR1 is SGHVS and CDR2 FNYEAQ. The germline V and J ends were trimmed by 1 base and 0 bases, with 10 bases remaining between them. CDR3 length: 17 residues. Complete variable domain (other parts from reference TRBV7-6 and TRBJ1-6): GAGVSQSPRYKVTKRGQDVALRCDPISGHVSLYWYRQALGQGPEFLTYFNYEAQQDKSGLPNDRFSAERPEGSISTLTIQRTEQRDSAMYRCASSLGTTPSYNSPLHFGNGTRLTVT.

This clonotype was seen a few times. The chain couples TRBV28 to TRBJ1-2; D is perhaps TRBD1 (6 bases). This CDR3 has 15 amino acids. The V gene's germline CDR1 is MDHEN and CDR2 SYDVKM. Trimming left V 7 bases short and J 0 bases short, with 15 bases between. The CDR3 DNA reads as TGTGCCAGCAAGATACGACAGGCGTCTAACTATGGCTACACCTTC. It encodes CASKIRQASNYGYTF.

There are a few counts of this clonotype. The CDR3 loop reads CATSPSGRTWGTEAFF. In nucleotides, the CDR3 is TGTGCCACCAGCCCGAGTGGGCGGACGTGGGGCACTGAAGCTTTCTTT. The chain links TRBV15 to TRBJ1-1; D remains unclear. Per the germline V gene, CDR1 is LNHNV and CDR2 is YYDKDF (reference sequence). V lost 5 bases and J lost 4, with 20 bases in between. The CDR3 runs to 16 residues.

As regards this clonotype: At one end the junction does not follow the germline gene, possibly because of a read error. CDR3 nucleotides: TGTGCTAGCAGCTTAGCACTAGCGGGGGGGCCGGACAATGAGCAGTTCTTC. Amino acid sequence: CASSLALAGGPDNEQFF. The chain is built from TRBV7-7 and TRBJ2-1, with 13 nucleotides matching TRBD2. CDR3 length: 17 amino acids. Per germline, CDR1 SSHAT and CDR2 FNYEAQ (reference sequence).

In its sample, this clonotype was seen a few times. The chain employs TRBV7-8 and TRBJ2-3; no clear D. This CDR3 comprises 15 residues. CDR1 is SGHVS and CDR2 is FQNEAQ in the germline V gene. V gave up 5 bases and J gave up 2 bases, with 14 bases separating them. The CDR3 DNA reads as TGTGCCAGCAGCCCCCGCCCCCTCGACACAGATACGCAGTATTTT. This gives the protein CASSPRPLDTDTQYF.

This rearrangement joins TRBV7-6 to TRBJ1-3; the D gene is possibly TRBD1 (6 bases). CDR1 SGHVS and CDR2 FNYEAQ come from the germline V gene. V shed 5 bases and J shed 3 bases, with 14 bases lying between them. CDR3 length: 15 residues. The CDR3 DNA sequence: TGTGCCAGCAGCCAGGGGCCAGTGTATGGAAACACCATATATTTT. As protein: CASSQGPVYGNTIYF.

This clonotype was recorded a few times. The rearrangement joins TRBV12-3 or TRBV12-4 to TRBJ1-2; D may be TRBD1 (6 bases). This CDR3 spans 13 amino acids. V lost 4 bases to trimming and J lost 8 bases, with 14 bases between them. In DNA form, the CDR3 reads TGTGCCAGCAGTTCGCGCAGGGGCGGAGGCTACACCTTC. As protein: CASSSRRGGGYTF.

This clonotype was detected ten times or more. The chain couples TRBV7-8 to TRBJ1-3; TRBD1 agrees at 7 bases. V shed 5 bases, J shed 5 bases, and the junction held 9 bases outside the gene matches. The CDR3 spans 15 residues. The germline gives CDR1 SGHVS, CDR2 FQNEAQ. In DNA, the CDR3 is TGTGCCAGCAGCGTAAGACAGGGTCGGCGAAACACCATATATTTT. Residues: CASSVRQGRRNTIYF. Together with reference TRBV7-8 and TRBJ1-3, the CDR3 gives the full variable domain: GAGVSQSPRYKVAKRGQDVALRCDPISGHVSLFWYQQALGQGPEFLTYFQNEAQLDKSGLPSDRFFAERPEGSVSTLKIQRTQQEDSAVYLCASSVRQGRRNTIYFGEGSWLTVV.

The V call is TRBV7-6, the J call TRBJ2-7; D is unresolved. Germline loops: CDR1 SGHVS, CDR2 FNYEAQ. The CDR3 runs 14 residues. Trimming cost V 0 bases and J 4 bases, with 10 bases left between them. CDR3 nucleotides: TGTGCCAGCAGCTTAGCGCCAAACATGTACGAGCAGTACTTC. Protein sequence: CASSLAPNMYEQYF.

The chain combines TRBV5-1 with TRBJ2-3; a weak D match, TRBD2 (7 bases). Germline values: CDR1 SGHRS, CDR2 YFSETQ. CDR3 length: 12 amino acids. With 4 bases removed from V and 7 bases from J, the gap between germline ends came to 10 bases. The CDR3 DNA sequence: TGCGCCAGCAGCGAGGGGGGGAATACGCAGTATTTT. This codes for CASSEGGNTQYF.

This clonotype is a singleton in its sample. This clone may be a read error of a much larger clone one base away. The chain links TRBV7-8 to TRBJ2-1; D is tentatively TRBD1 or TRBD2 (5 bases each). CDR3 size: 15 residues. Per germline, CDR1 SGHVS and CDR2 FQNEAQ. V lost 7 bases and J 0 bases, leaving 13 bases between the germline ends. CDR3 amino acids: CASTEGKVSYNEQFF. The CDR3, as DNA: TGTGCCAGCACCGAGGGGAAGGTCTCCTACAATGAGCAGTTCTTC.

There are a few counts of this clonotype. This sequence joins TRBV5-1 and TRBJ1-5, with 11 bases identical to TRBD1. There are 15 residues in the CDR3. Germline V gives CDR1 SGHRS, CDR2 YFSETQ. V trimming: 5 bases; J trimming: 3 bases; junction bases outside the gene matches: 4. Here the CDR3 DNA reads TGCGCCAGCAGAAGGGACAGGGGGTCCAATCAGCCCCAGCATTTT. This gives the protein CASRRDRGSNQPQHF.

The rearrangement joins TRBV19 to TRBJ1-1; unclear D gene. CDR1 and CDR2 from the germline V gene are LNHDA and SQIVND (reference sequence). Trimming took 5 bases from V and 1 from J, leaving 11 bases between them. This CDR3 comprises 14 residues. This chain's CDR3 is CASSSPWSNTEAFF. The CDR3 DNA is TGTGCCAGTAGTTCCCCTTGGTCGAACACTGAAGCTTTCTTT.

This clonotype has just a few counts. The rearrangement joins TRBV6-5 to TRBJ1-1, with D uncertain. Per germline, CDR1 MNHEY and CDR2 SVGAGI. The V gene lost 1 base and the J gene lost 4 bases, with 7 bases spanning the gap. The CDR3 spans 13 residues. CDR3 bases: TGTGCCAGCAGTTACTTCTCCTCCACTGAAGCTTTCTTT. Encoded protein: CASSYFSSTEAFF.

This clonotype has only a few counts. The chain's CDR3 is CASSIRSSGANVLTF. CDR3 bases: TGTGCCAGTAGTATCCGGAGCTCTGGGGCCAACGTCCTGACTTTC. V is TRBV19 and J is TRBJ2-6; D is undetermined. The CDR3 has 15 residues. Trimming took 3 bases from V and 0 from J, leaving 6 bases between them. Germline V gives CDR1 LNHDA, CDR2 SQIVND (reference sequence).

This clonotype was found a few times. The chain has TRBV6-6 and TRBJ2-1; the match to TRBD2 covers 8 bases. J gave up 9 bases and V 0 bases, and 16 bases lay outside the gene matches. Germline V gives CDR1 MNHNY, CDR2 SVGAGI (reference sequence). This CDR3 is 18 amino acids long. The CDR3 DNA follows: TGTGCCAGCAGTTACTCCCCGACGGCGGGGGGTAGGATGGGTGAGCAGTTCTTC. Translated: CASSYSPTAGGRMGEQFF.

A few counts support this clonotype. V gene TRBV6-5 combines with J gene TRBJ1-5, with 8 bases that match TRBD1. V lost 6 bases to trimming and J lost 0 bases; unmatched junction nucleotides: 7. The CDR3 runs to 16 residues. Germline V gene sequence: CDR1 MNHEY, CDR2 SVGAGI. The CDR3 here is CASRKDRDHSNQPQHF. In nucleotides, the CDR3 is TGTGCCAGCAGGAAGGACAGGGACCATAGCAATCAGCCCCAGCATTTT.

This clonotype appeared once. This rearrangement joins TRBV19 to TRBJ1-1; D possibly corresponds to TRBD1 (6 bases). Germline V gene data show CDR1 as LNHDA and CDR2 as SQIVND (reference sequence). V was shortened by 3 bases and J by 3 bases, with 11 bases between the two germline ends. This CDR3 has 14 amino acids. The CDR3 region has the DNA TGTGCCAGTAGTATCCCAGGGGAGGACACTGAAGCTTTCTTT. Protein: CASSIPGEDTEAFF.

V gene TRBV6-6 combines with J gene TRBJ2-2, with D possibly being TRBD2 (6 bases). V dropped 5 bases and J dropped 4 bases, with 17 bases sitting between them. CDR3 length: 16 amino acids. Germline lookup yields CDR1 MNHNY and CDR2 SVGAGI (reference sequence). Here the CDR3 reads CASSPRGSGLTGELFF. The CDR3 DNA sequence: TGTGCCAGCAGTCCTCGGGGTAGCGGCCTCACCGGGGAGCTGTTTTTT.

Concerning this clonotype: A much larger clone is a single base away; this may be a read error. The rearrangement links TRBV7-6 to TRBJ2-7, with TRBD2 matching 7 bases. The CDR3 is 15 residues long. Germline V gene data show CDR1 as SGHVS and CDR2 as FNYEAQ. As DNA, the CDR3 is TGTGCCAACAGCTCTTGGGGGAGCGGGGAGATCGAGCAGTACTTC. It is translated as CANSSWGSGEIEQYF.

The V call is TRBV7-4, the J call TRBJ2-3; D possibly corresponds to TRBD2 (5 bases). CDR1 and CDR2 (germline): SGHVT, SQSDAQ. V was pared by 5 bases and J by 6 bases, with 15 bases between. The CDR3 has 14 residues. In nucleotides, the CDR3 is TGTGCCAGCAGCCCCCCCGGGGAGTATGATACGCAGTATTTT. Residues: CASSPPGEYDTQYF.

This chain uses TRBV27 with TRBJ2-1; the match to TRBD1 covers 8 bases. J was trimmed by 9 bases and V by 4 bases; bases with no gene match: 8. CDR1 is MNHEY and CDR2 is SMNVEV in the germline V gene (reference sequence). The CDR3 runs to 14 residues. The chain's CDR3 is CASSSRQGLGEQFF. The CDR3 bases are TGTGCCAGCAGTTCCCGACAGGGGCTGGGTGAGCAGTTCTTC.